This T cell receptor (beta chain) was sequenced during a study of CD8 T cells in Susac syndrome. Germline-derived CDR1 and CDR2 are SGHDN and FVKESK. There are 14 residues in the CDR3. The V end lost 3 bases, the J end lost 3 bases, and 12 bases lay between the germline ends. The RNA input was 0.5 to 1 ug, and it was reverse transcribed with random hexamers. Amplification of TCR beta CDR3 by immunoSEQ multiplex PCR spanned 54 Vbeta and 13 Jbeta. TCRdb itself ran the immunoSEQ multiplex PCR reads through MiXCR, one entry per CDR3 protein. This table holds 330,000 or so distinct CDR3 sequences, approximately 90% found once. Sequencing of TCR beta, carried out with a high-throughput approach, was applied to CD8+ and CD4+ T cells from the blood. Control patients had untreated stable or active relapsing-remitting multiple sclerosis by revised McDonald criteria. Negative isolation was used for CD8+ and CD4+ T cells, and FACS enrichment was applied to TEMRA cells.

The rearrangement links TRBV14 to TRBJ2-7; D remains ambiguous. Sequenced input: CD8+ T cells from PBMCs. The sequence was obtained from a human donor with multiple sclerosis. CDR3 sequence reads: CASSHAERLYEQYF. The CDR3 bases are TGTGCCAGCAGCCACGCGGAGCGCCTCTACGAGCAGTACTTC.